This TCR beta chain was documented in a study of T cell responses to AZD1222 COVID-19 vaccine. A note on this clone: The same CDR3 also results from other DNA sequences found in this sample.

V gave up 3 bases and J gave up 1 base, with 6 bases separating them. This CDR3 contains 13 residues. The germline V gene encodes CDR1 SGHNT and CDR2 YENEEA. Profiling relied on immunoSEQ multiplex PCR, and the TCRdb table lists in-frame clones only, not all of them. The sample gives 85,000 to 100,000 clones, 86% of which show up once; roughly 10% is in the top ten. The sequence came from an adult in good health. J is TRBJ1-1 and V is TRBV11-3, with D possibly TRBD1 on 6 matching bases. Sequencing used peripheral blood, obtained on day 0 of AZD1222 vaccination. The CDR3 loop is CASSLDRNTEAFF. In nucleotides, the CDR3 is TGTGCCAGCAGCTTGGACAGGAACACTGAAGCTTTCTTT.